The entry that follows covers one T cell receptor (beta chain) sequence. The antigen this receptor binds is unknown. Nothing much larger sits one base from this clone, and base qualities are not available. Participants in the prospective study were enrolled through a virtual design, were aged about 18 to 90 years, and lived in fewer than 30 United States geographic areas. In the prospective study, participants were assigned to cohorts based on the clinical history participants reported in a screening survey and a study questionnaire. Recovered participants in ImmuneRACE Cohort 3 were defined by two consecutive negative NP/OP PCR tests, clearance by a healthcare professional, or resolution of symptoms. In the prospective study, whole blood, serum and a nasopharyngeal or oropharyngeal swab were collected from each participant by mobile phlebotomists. Prospective study participants could optionally give additional blood draws and questionnaires over a roughly 2-month period. Before DNA extraction, prospective study blood samples were shipped either frozen or at room temperature.

This specimen belongs to a study of blood T cell repertoires in COVID-19 (dated by TCRdb to 2019 to 2021). Describing the broader study: Samples covering the acute and convalescent phases of COVID-19 were provided by collaborators in the United States, Italy and Spain. The prospective study material was composed of cDNA or gDNA derived from T cells, B-cell-depleted T cells, or PBMCs. Deeply sampled blood TCRbeta repertoires from subjects exposed to, actively infected with, or recovered from COVID-19 were included in the dataset. The repertoires were made available in a free public database intended to serve as a resource for research on the immune response to SARS-CoV-2. The samples were drawn from two sources: the first 160 participants of the ongoing ImmuneRACE study, and about 1,300 subjects contributed by 6 global collaborators. A de-identified subject ID, COVID-19 status, age in years and sex were almost always included in the sample metadata. HLA class I and class II types, where available, came from metadata supplied by the sample provider rather than from assay-based typing. Overall results and qualifications from the work: How much clinical and demographic metadata was included differed by source and by participant, and the metadata was provided uncurated.

The germline ends are 10 bases apart after V is trimmed by 0 bases and J by 6 bases. CDR1 is given as SGHRS and CDR2 as YFSETQ, both from the germline V gene. The CDR3 holds 15 amino acids from the cysteine to the phenylalanine. Kept here is only the CDR3 DNA, which spans 45 bases and is read in frame from base 1. TCRbeta CDR3 regions were amplified from genomic DNA using the immunoSEQ Assay, a bias-controlled multiplex PCR. Processing in the source paper ran as follows. Within the assay, amplification of reference gene primers was used to estimate how many nucleated cells each sample contained. Sequence reads were collapsed and filtered to measure the absolute abundance of every unique TCRbeta CDR3 rearrangement. For each sample, productive Simpson clonality was calculated by taking the square root of Simpson's diversity index across productive rearrangements. The immuneACCESS repertoire file appears here via TCRdb, limited to in-frame rearrangements. These files lack a portion of the clones; in checked studies, under half of the deficit traces to unresolved V genes, and the cause of the others is not known. Clone size and V and J calls were adopted from that table, with D and trimming inferred from the DNA. The sample yields about 270,000 clones; approximately 90% were counted once. The top ten constitute about a sixth of the sample.

Specimen: PBMCs or T cells enriched from blood (not recorded which). The sequence was collected from a man aged 18 to 29 who had recovered from COVID-19. The sequence links TRBV5-1 to TRBJ1-6, with no D gene named confidently. The nucleotides are TGCGCCAGCAGCTTGGACGGGGAGCCTAATTCACCCCTCCACTTT. This sequence encodes CASSLDGEPNSPLHF.